This T cell receptor (beta chain) was observed in a study of OX40 agonist ivuxolimab in advanced cancers. CDR1 is SNHLY, CDR2 FYNNEI, per germline. The CDR3 is made up of 15 amino acids. The V segment lost 4 bases and the J segment 4 bases; nucleotides outside the gene matches: 4. This table comes from immunoSEQ multiplex PCR, and its TCRdb copy is limited to in-frame clones, with some not included. The table lists around 75,000 clones, about 90% of them singletons. The source material was CD4+ or CD8+ T cells sorted from blood, sampled in a trial of the OX40 agonist ivuxolimab. The chain combines TRBV2 with TRBJ2-3; 11 bases fit TRBD2. The clonotype comes from an adult with an advanced solid tumor such as melanoma, head and neck, liver or kidney cancer. CDR3 in amino acids: CASSAGLAGSDTQYF. For the CDR3, the DNA is TGTGCCAGCAGTGCCGGACTAGCGGGTTCAGATACGCAGTATTTT.